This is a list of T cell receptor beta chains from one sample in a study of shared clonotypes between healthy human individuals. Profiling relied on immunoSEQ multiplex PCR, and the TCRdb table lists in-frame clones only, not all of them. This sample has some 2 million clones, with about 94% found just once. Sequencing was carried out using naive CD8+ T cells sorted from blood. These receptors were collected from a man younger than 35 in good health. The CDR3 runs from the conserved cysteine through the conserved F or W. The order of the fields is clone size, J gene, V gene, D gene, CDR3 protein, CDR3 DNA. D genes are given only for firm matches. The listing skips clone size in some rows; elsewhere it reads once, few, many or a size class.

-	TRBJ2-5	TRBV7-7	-	CASSPRLVETQYF	TGTGCTAGCAGCCCACGGTTGGTAGAGACCCAGTACTTC
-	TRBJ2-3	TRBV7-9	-	CASSHPHRDTQYF	TGTGCCAGCAGCCACCCCCACAGAGATACGCAGTATTTT
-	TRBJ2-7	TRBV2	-	CASFGTEFYEQYF	TGTGCCAGCTTCGGGACCGAGTTCTACGAGCAGTACTTC
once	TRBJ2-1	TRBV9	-	CASSVETTGSLNEQFF	TGTGCCAGCAGCGTAGAGACCACCGGGAGCCTCAATGAGCAGTTCTTC
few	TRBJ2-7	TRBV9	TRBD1	CASSVGGGFYEQYF	TGTGCCAGCAGCGTAGGAGGGGGCTTCTACGAGCAGTACTTC
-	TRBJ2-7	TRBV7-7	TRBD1	CASSFRQGAYYEQYF	TGTGCTAGCAGCTTTCGACAGGGGGCTTACTACGAGCAGTACTTC
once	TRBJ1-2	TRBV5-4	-	CASRESQGEGYTF	TGTGCCAGCAGAGAATCCCAGGGAGAAGGCTACACCTTC
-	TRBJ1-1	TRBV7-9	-	CASSPSPSHTEAFF	TGTGCCAGCAGCCCCTCCCCGTCCCACACTGAAGCTTTCTTT
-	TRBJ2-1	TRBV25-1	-	CASTTGTLNEQFF	TGTGCCAGCACCACCGGGACTCTCAATGAGCAGTTCTTC
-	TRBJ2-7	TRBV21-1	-	CASSSRGTGGNGSYEQYF	TGTGCCAGCAGCTCGCGAGGGACAGGGGGCAACGGGTCCTACGAGCAGTACTTC
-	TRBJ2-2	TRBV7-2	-	CASSSPRGESAGELFF	TGTGCCAGCAGCTCCCCTAGAGGAGAGAGCGCCGGGGAGCTGTTTTTT
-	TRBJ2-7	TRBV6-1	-	CASSEAVVTSVSYEQYF	TGTGCCAGCAGTGAAGCGGTTGTGACTTCAGTCTCCTACGAGCAGTACTTC
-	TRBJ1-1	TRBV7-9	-	CASSLAGDSYEAFF	TGTGCCAGCAGCTTAGCGGGGGACTCGTATGAAGCTTTCTTT
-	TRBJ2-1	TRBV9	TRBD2	CASSSMGLALFF	TGTGCCAGCAGCTCCATGGGACTAGCCCTGTTCTTC
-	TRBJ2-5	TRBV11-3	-	CASSSGETQYF	TGTGCCAGCAGCTCCGGGGAGACCCAGTACTTC
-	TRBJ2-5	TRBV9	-	CASSPWTTQETQYF	TGTGCCAGCAGCCCCTGGACTACCCAAGAGACCCAGTACTTC
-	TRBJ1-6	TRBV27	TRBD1	CASSPIQGANSPLHF	TGTGCCAGCAGTCCCATACAGGGGGCTAATTCACCCCTCCACTTT
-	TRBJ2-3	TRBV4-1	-	CASSQEKITDTQYF	TGCGCCAGCAGCCAAGAAAAGATTACAGATACGCAGTATTTT
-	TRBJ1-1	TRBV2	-	CASSDENTEAFF	TGTGCCAGCAGTGACGAGAACACTGAAGCTTTCTTT
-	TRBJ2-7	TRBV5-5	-	CASSLDIATEQYF	TGTGCCAGCAGCTTGGATATAGCGACGGAGCAGTACTTC
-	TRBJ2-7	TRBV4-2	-	CASSQEPAGTVSYEQYF	TGTGCCAGCAGCCAAGAACCCGCCGGGACGGTTTCCTACGAGCAGTACTTC
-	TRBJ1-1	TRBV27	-	CASRDSFSGSTEAFF	TGTGCCAGCAGGGACAGCTTTTCTGGGAGCACTGAAGCTTTCTTT
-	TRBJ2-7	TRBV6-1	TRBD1	CASSEGPGQGEQYF	TGTGCCAGCAGTGAAGGTCCTGGACAGGGCGAGCAGTACTTC
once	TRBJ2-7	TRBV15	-	CATSRGEGSYEQYF	TGTGCCACCAGCAGAGGAGAGGGTTCTTACGAGCAGTACTTC
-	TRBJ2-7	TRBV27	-	CASSLGDSYEQYF	TGTGCCAGCAGTTTGGGTGACAGTTACGAGCAGTACTTC
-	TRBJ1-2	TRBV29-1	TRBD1	CSVTGTGGDGYTF	TGCAGCGTCACCGGGACAGGGGGCGACGGCTACACCTTC
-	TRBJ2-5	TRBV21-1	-	CACSRSGSMGETQYF	TGTGCCTGCTCGAGGAGCGGGAGTATGGGAGAGACCCAGTACTTC
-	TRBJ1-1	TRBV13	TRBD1	CASSLDRGGTEAFF	TGTGCCAGCAGCTTAGACAGGGGGGGCACTGAAGCTTTCTTT
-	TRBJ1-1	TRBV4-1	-	CASSPPQNTEAFF	TGCGCCAGCAGCCCGCCACAGAACACTGAAGCTTTCTTT
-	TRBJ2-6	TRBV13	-	CASSYQFLGANVLTF	TGTGCCAGCAGCTACCAGTTCCTTGGGGCCAACGTCCTGACTTTC
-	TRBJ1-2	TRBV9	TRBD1	CASSQGDSLYGYTF	TGTGCCAGCAGTCAGGGGGACAGCCTCTATGGCTACACCTTC
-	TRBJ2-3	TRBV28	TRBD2	CASREGRVGTDTQYF	TGTGCCAGCAGAGAAGGGAGGGTGGGCACAGATACGCAGTATTTT
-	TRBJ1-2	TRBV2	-	CASHDPKISNYGYTF	TGTGCCAGTCATGACCCCAAGATTTCTAACTATGGCTACACCTTC
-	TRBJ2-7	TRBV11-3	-	CASSKQGPSYEQYF	TGTGCCAGCAGCAAACAGGGTCCCTCCTACGAGCAGTACTTC
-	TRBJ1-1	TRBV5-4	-	CASGSGVEAFF	TGTGCCAGCGGCTCGGGGGTCGAAGCTTTCTTT
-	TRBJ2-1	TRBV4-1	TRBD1	CASSQARGLTNEQFF	TGCGCCAGCAGCCAAGCCAGGGGGCTAACCAATGAGCAGTTCTTC
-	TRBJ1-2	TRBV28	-	CASSLAGSDGYTF	TGTGCCAGCAGTTTAGCAGGTTCAGATGGCTACACCTTC
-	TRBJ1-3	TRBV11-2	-	CASTLARVNTIYF	TGTGCCAGCACCCTGGCCCGGGTCAACACCATATATTTT
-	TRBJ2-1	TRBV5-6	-	CASSSQGGEQFF	TGTGCCAGCAGCTCCCAGGGGGGTGAGCAGTTCTTC
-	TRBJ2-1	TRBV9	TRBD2	CASSANPALAGGINYNEQFF	TGTGCCAGCAGCGCTAACCCCGCTCTAGCGGGGGGGATTAACTACAATGAGCAGTTCTTC
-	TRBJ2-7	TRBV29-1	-	CSVAPGHDYEQYF	TGCAGCGTTGCCCCGGGACACGACTACGAGCAGTACTTC
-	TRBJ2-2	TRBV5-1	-	CASSLFWEANGELFF	TGCGCCAGCAGCCTGTTTTGGGAGGCGAACGGGGAGCTGTTTTTT
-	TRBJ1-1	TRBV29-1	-	CSVDVPASEAFF	TGCAGCGTTGATGTGCCCGCCTCTGAAGCTTTCTTT
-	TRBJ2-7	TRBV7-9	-	CASTWTETTYEQYF	TGTGCCAGCACCTGGACAGAGACAACCTACGAGCAGTACTTC
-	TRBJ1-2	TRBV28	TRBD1	CASSLGQGDYYGYTF	TGTGCCAGCAGTTTGGGACAGGGTGACTACTATGGCTACACCTTC
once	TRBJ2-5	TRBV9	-	CASSVGLRESGTNQETQYF	TGTGCCAGCAGCGTAGGACTTAGGGAGAGCGGGACAAACCAAGAGACCCAGTACTTC
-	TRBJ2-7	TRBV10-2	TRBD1	CASSDYGQGYEQYF	TGCGCCAGCAGTGACTATGGACAGGGCTACGAGCAGTACTTC
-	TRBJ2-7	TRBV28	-	CASSHQPGDSYEQYF	TGTGCCAGCAGCCACCAGCCCGGGGACTCCTACGAGCAGTACTTC
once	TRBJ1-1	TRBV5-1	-	CASRLEGTEAFF	TGCGCCAGCAGACTAGAAGGGACTGAAGCTTTCTTT
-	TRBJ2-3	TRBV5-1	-	CASSPDGATDTQYF	TGCGCCAGCAGCCCCGACGGGGCTACAGATACGCAGTATTTT
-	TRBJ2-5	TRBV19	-	CASGASVGETQYF	TGTGCCAGTGGGGCTAGCGTTGGGGAGACCCAGTACTTC
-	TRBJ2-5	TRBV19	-	CASSIVSGGQETQYF	TGTGCCAGTAGTATAGTGTCAGGAGGTCAAGAGACCCAGTACTTC
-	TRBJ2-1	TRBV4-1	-	CASSLTPLYNEQFF	TGCGCCAGCAGCCTTACGCCCTTATACAATGAGCAGTTCTTC
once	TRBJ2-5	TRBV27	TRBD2	CASAPLSGVKETQYF	TGTGCCAGCGCCCCCCTAAGCGGGGTAAAAGAGACCCAGTACTTC
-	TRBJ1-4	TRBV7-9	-	CASSPPQGPNEKLFF	TGTGCCAGCAGCCCCCCTCAGGGCCCTAATGAAAAACTGTTTTTT
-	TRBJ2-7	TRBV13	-	CASSLAGSYEQYF	TGTGCCAGCAGCTTAGCGGGTTCCTACGAGCAGTACTTC
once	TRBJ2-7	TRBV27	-	CASSYSGRIYEQYF	TGTGCCAGCAGTTACTCCGGGAGAATCTACGAGCAGTACTTC
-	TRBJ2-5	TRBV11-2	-	CASSYRGETQYF	TGTGCCAGCAGCTACCGGGGGGAGACCCAGTACTTC